This TCR beta chain originates from a study of human thymus T cells. Sequenced by immunoSEQ multiplex PCR; TCRdb stores in-frame clones only, minus some. The sample has fewer than 55,000 clones, 85% to 95% seen once. This clone occurred a few times. The target antigen is unknown. General study points: Biased V and J segment usage appeared in thymus and peripheral blood.

Only four of the eight donors provided an approximately 0.45-1 mL blood sample. All available leukocytes, rather than a set cell count, yielded the blood DNA. Input material: blood. This sequence originates from a boy under three years old with a congenital heart defect but otherwise immunologically healthy.

The CDR3 spells CASSLEPQSGYTF. The CDR3 bases are TGTGCCAGCAGCTTAGAACCTCAAAGTGGCTACACCTTC. The rearrangement links TRBV7-9 to TRBJ1-2; D not certain. The CDR3 is made up of 13 amino acids. V lost 1 base and J lost 7, with 10 bases in between. Germline V gene lookup returns CDR1 SEHNR and CDR2 FQNEAQ (reference sequence).